This T cell receptor (beta chain) was documented in a study of T cells in Graves' hyperthyroidism and ophthalmopathy. Study findings and constraints: Blood also contained most expanded thyroid clonotypes above 0.001.

V was clipped by 4 bases and J by 5 bases, with 14 bases between them. The CDR3 sequence is 14 residues long. The V gene's germline CDR1 is LGHDT and CDR2 YNNKEL (reference sequence). The sample holds many counts of this clonotype. The antigen remains unidentified. Amplified TCR beta CDR3 regions derived from RNA transcripts. TCR CDR3 regions were first amplified by RT-PCR with HTBI primers. TCRdb itself ran the multiplex PCR reads through MiXCR, one entry per CDR3 protein. The sample lists some 600,000 distinct CDR3 sequences; approximately 15% were seen once. This sequence was found in a woman aged 25 to 39 with Graves' hyperthyroidism that later progressed to Graves' ophthalmopathy. The specimen sequenced was blood. The V gene is TRBV3-1, the J gene TRBJ2-5; D not certain. CDR3 sequence (DNA): TGTGCCAGCAGCCGTTGGGCCGGGTACGAGACCCAGTACTTC. Its protein is CASSRWAGYETQYF.